The T cell receptor (beta chain) under discussion was sequenced for a study of blood T cell repertoires in COVID-19. Study overall: Material from acute and convalescent COVID-19 was sourced from the United States, Italy and Spain.

The age range of participants was 18 to 89 years, with residence in approximately 25 US areas. Using immunoSEQ multiplex PCR, the repertoire was profiled, and TCRdb retains in-frame clones only, with some absent. The sample lists some 390,000 clones, 80% to 90% occurring once. The CDR3 extends over 14 amino acids. CDR1 LNHDA and CDR2 SQIVND come from the germline V gene (reference sequence). Trimming pared 5 bases from V and 7 bases from J, leaving 17 bases between. V usage is TRBV19 and J usage is TRBJ1-2; tentative D call: TRBD1 (5 bases). Sequenced sample: PBMCs or T cells enriched from blood (not recorded which). The TCR was taken from a young man who had recovered from COVID-19. The CDR3 loop reads CASSSGGDYVGYTF. Written as DNA, the CDR3 is TGTGCCAGTAGTTCAGGCGGGGACTATGTTGGCTACACCTTC.